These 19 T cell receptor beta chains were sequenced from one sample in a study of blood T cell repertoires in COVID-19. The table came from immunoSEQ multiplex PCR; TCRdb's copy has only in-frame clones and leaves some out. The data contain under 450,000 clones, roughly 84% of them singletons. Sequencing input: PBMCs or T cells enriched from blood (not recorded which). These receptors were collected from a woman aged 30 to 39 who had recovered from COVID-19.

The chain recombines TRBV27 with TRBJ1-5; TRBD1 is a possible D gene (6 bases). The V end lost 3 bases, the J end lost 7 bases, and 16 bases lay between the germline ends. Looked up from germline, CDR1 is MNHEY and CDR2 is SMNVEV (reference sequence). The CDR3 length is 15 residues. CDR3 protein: CASSFGRGRDQPQHF. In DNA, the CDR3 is TGTGCCAGCAGTTTCGGCAGGGGACGTGACCAGCCCCAGCATTTT.

As DNA, the CDR3 is TGTGCCAGCAGCTTGTCTACGACATCGAATGAAAAACTGTTTTTT. Translation gives CASSLSTTSNEKLFF. This chain links TRBV7-2 with TRBJ1-4, with no clear D. Germline lookup yields CDR1 SGHTA and CDR2 FQGNSA. The CDR3 runs to 15 residues. The V end was cut by 3 bases, the J end by 5 bases, with 13 bases between.

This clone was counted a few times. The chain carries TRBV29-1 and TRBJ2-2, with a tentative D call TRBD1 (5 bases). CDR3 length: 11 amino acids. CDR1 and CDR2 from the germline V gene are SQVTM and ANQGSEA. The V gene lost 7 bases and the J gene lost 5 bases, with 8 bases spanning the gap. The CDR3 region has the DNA TGCAGCGCCAGGGTTACCGGGGAGCTGTTTTTT. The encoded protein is CSARVTGELFF.

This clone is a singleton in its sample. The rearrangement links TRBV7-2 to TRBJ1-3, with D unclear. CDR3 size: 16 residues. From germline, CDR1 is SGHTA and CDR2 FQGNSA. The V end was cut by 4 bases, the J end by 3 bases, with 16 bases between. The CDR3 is CASSSGPKKNGNTIYF. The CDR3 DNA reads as TGTGCCAGCAGCTCGGGTCCAAAAAAAAATGGAAACACCATATATTTT.

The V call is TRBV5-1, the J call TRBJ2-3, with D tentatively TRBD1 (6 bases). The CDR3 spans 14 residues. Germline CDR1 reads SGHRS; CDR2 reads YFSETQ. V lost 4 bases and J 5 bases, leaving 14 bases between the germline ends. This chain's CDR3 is CASSPGETQDTQYF. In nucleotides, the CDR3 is TGCGCCAGCAGCCCAGGGGAGACTCAAGATACGCAGTATTTT.

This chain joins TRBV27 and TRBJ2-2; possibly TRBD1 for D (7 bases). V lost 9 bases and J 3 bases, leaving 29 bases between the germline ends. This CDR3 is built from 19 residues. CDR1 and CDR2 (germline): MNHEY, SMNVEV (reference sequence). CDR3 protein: CASSQGFGGGLPDTGELFF. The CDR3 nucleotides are TGTGCCAGTTCACAGGGCTTCGGAGGGGGCCTCCCTGACACCGGGGAGCTGTTTTTT.

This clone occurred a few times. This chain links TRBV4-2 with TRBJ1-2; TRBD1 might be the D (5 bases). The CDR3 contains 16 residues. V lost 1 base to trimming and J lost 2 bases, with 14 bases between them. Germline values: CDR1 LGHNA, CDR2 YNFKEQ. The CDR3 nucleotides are TGTGCCAGCAGCCAAGGGACACTTGATCCGAACTATGGCTACACCTTC. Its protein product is CASSQGTLDPNYGYTF.

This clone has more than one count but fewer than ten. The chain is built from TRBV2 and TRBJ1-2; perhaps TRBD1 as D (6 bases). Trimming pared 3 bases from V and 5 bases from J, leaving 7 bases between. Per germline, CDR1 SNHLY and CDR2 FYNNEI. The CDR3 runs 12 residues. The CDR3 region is CASSEGAYGYTF. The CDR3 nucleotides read TGTGCCAGCAGTGAGGGGGCATATGGCTACACCTTC.

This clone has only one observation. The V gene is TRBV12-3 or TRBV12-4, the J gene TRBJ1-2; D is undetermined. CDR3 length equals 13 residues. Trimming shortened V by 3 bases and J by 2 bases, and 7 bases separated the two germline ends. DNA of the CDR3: TGTGCCAGCAGTTTGGGCATAAACTATGGCTACACCTTC. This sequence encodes CASSLGINYGYTF.

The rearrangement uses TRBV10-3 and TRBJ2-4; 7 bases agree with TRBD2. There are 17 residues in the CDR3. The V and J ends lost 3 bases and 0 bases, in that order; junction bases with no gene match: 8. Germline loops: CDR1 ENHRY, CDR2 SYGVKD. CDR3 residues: CAISDRGGDLAKNIQYF. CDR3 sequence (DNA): TGTGCCATCAGTGATCGTGGGGGGGATCTAGCCAAAAACATTCAGTACTTC.

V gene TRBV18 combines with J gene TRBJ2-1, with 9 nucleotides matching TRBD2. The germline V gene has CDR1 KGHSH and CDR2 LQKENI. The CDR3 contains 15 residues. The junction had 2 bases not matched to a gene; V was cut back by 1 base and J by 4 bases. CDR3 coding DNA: TGTGCCAGCTCACCACGGCGGGAGGGGTACAATGAGCAGTTCTTC. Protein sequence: CASSPRREGYNEQFF.

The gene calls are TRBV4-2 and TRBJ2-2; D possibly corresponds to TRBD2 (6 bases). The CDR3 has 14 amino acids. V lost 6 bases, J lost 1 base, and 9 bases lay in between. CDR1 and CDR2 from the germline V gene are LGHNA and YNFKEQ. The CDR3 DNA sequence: TGTGCCAGCAGATCCGGGGGGAACACCGGGGAGCTGTTTTTT. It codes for CASRSGGNTGELFF.

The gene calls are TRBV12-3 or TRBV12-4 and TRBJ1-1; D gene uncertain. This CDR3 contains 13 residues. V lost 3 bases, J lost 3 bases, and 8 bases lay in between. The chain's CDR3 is CASSFDGDTEAFF. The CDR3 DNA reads TGTGCCAGCAGTTTTGACGGGGACACTGAAGCTTTCTTT.

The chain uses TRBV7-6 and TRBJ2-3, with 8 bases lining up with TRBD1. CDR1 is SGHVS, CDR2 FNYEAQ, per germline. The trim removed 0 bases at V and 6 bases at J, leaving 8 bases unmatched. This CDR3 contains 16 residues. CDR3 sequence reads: CASSLANGQGGDTQYF. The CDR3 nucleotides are TGTGCCAGCAGCTTAGCGAACGGACAGGGTGGGGATACGCAGTATTTT.

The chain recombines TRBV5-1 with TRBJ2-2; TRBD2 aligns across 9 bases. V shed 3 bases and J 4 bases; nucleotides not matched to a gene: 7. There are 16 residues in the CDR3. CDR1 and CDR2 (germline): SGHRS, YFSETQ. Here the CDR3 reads CASSYIAGAPTGELFF. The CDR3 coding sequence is TGCGCCAGCAGCTACATAGCGGGGGCGCCCACCGGGGAGCTGTTTTTT. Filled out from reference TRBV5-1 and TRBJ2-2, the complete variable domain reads KAGVTQTPRYLIKTRGQQVTLSCSPISGHRSVSWYQQTPGQGLQFLFEYFSETQRNKGNFPGRFSGRQFSNSRSEMNVSTLELGDSALYLCASSYIAGAPTGELFFGEGSRLTVL.

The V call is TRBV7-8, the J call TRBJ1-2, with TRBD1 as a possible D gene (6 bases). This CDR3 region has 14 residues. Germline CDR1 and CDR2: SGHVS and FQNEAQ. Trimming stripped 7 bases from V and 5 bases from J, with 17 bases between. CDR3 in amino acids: CASTLRTETYGYTF. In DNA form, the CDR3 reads TGTGCCAGCACCCTCAGGACAGAGACGTATGGCTACACCTTC.

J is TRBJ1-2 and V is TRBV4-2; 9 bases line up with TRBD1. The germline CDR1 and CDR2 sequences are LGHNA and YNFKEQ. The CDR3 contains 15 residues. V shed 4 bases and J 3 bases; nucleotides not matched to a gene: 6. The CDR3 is CASSRNRDRDYGYTF. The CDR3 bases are TGTGCCAGCAGCCGGAACCGGGACAGGGACTATGGCTACACCTTC.

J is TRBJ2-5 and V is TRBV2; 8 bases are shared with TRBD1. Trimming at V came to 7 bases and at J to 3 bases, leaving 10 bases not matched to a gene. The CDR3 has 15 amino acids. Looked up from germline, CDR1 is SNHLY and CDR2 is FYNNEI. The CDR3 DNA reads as TGTGCCAGCAACGCCGGACAGGGTTGGAAAGAGACCCAGTACTTC. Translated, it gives CASNAGQGWKETQYF.

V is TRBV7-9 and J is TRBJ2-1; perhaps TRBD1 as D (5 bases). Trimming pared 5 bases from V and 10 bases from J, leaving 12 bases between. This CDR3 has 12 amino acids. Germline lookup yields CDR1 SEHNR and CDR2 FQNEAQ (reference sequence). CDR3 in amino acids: CASSTQVNEQFF. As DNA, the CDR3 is TGTGCCAGCAGCACACAGGTAAACGAGCAGTTCTTC.